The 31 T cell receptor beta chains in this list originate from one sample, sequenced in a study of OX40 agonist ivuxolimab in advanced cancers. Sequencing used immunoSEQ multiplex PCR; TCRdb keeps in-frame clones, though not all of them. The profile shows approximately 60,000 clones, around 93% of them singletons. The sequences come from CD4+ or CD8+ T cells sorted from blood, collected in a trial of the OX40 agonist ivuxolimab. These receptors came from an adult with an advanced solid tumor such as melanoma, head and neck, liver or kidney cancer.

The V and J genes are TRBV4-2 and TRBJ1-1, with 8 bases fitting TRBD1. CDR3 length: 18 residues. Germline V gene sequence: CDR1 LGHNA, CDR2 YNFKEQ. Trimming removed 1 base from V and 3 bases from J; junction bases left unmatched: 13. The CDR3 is CASSQVGGQEFSYTEAFF. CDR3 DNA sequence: TGTGCCAGCAGCCAAGTCGGGGGACAGGAGTTCAGCTACACTGAAGCTTTCTTT.

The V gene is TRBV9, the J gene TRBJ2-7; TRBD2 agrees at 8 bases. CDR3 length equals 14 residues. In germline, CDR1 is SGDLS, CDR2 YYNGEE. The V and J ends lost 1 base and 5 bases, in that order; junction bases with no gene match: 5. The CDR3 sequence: CASSVQREMDEQYF. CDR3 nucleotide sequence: TGTGCCAGCAGCGTACAGCGGGAGATGGACGAGCAGTACTTC.

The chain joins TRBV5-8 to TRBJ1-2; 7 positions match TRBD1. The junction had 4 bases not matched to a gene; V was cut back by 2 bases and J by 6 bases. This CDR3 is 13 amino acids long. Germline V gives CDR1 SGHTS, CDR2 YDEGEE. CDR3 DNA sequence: TGTGCCAGCAGCTTACAGGGGCTTGATGGCTACACCTTC. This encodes CASSLQGLDGYTF.

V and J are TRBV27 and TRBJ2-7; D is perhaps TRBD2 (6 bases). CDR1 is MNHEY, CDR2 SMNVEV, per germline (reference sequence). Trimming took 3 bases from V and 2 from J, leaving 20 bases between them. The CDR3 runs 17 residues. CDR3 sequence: CASSFSAEGSGTYEQYF. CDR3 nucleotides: TGTGCCAGCAGTTTTTCCGCTGAAGGTAGCGGAACCTACGAGCAGTACTTC.

The CDR3 DNA reads as TGTGCCAGCAGTGGACGGGGATCCTATATCTATGGCTACACCTTC. Translating gives CASSGRGSYIYGYTF. This chain joins TRBV2 and TRBJ1-2; D gene uncertain. V lost 4 bases to trimming and J lost 4 bases, with 16 bases between them. The CDR3 extends over 15 amino acids. CDR1 and CDR2 from the germline V gene are SNHLY and FYNNEI.

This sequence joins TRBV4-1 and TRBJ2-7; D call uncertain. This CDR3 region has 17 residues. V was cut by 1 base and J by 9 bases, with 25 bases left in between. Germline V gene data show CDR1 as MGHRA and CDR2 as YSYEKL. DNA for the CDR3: TGCGCCAGCAGCCAAGTCAACTCCCCAATTTATTTAGGCGGGCAGTACTTC. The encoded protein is CASSQVNSPIYLGGQYF.

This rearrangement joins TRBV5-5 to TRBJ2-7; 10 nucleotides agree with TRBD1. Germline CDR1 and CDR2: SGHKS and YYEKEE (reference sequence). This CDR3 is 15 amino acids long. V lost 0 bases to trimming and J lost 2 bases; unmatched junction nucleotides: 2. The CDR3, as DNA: TGTGCCAGCAGCTTGGGAGGGACAGGGGCCTACGAGCAGTACTTC. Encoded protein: CASSLGGTGAYEQYF.

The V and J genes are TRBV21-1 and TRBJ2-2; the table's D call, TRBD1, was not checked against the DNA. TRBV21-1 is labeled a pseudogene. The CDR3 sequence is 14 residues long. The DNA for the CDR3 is TGTGCCGGAAAGGACAGGGGGCTTAACGGGGAGCTGTTTTTT. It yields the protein CAGKDRGLNGELFF.

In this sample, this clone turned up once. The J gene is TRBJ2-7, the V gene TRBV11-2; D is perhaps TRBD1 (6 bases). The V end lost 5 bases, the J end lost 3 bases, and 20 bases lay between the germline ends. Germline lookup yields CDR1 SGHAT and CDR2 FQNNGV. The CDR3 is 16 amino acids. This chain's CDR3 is CASSPVPHRDIYEQYF. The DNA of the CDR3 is TGTGCCAGCAGCCCGGTCCCCCACAGGGACATCTACGAGCAGTACTTC.

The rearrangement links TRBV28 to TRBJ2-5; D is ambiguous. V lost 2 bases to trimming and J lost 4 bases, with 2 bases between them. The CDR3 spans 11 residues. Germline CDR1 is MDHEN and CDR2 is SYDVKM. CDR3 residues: CASSLGETQYF. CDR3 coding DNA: TGTGCCAGCAGTTTAGGAGAGACCCAGTACTTC.

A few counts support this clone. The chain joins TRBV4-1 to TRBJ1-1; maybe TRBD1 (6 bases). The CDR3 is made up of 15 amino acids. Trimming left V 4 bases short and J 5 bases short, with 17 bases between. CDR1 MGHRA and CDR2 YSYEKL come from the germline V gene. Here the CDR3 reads CASSLGTVGGTEAFF. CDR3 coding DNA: TGCGCCAGCAGCCTAGGGACGGTAGGGGGGACTGAAGCTTTCTTT.

The CDR3 DNA reads TGTGCCAGCAGCTTGGCGGAAACCTACAATGAGCAGTTCTTC. Protein: CASSLAETYNEQFF. The rearrangement links TRBV5-4 to TRBJ2-1; no reliable D call. The CDR3 covers 14 residues. The germline V gene encodes CDR1 SGHNT and CDR2 YYREEE (reference sequence). V was pared by 0 bases and J by 2 bases, with 6 bases between.

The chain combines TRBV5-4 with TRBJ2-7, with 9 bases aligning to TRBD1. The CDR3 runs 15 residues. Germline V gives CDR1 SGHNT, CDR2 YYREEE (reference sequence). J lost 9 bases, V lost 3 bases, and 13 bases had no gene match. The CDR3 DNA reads TGTGCCAGCAGCTCCGGGACAGGGATCGGCGACGGGCAGTACTTC. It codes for CASSSGTGIGDGQYF. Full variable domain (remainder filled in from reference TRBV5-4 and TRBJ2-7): ETGVTQSPTHLIKTRGQQVTLRCSSQSGHNTVSWYQQALGQGPQFIFQYYREEENGRGNFPPRFSGLQFPNYSSELNVNALELDDSALYLCASSSGTGIGDGQYFGPGTRLTVT.

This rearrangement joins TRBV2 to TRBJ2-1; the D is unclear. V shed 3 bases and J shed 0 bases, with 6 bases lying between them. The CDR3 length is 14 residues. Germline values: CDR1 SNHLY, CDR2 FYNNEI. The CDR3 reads CASSEGNSYNEQFF. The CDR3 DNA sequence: TGTGCCAGCAGTGAGGGGAACTCCTACAATGAGCAGTTCTTC.

The CDR3 nucleotides read TGTGCCAGCAGTGAAGTAGGCCTCCAGACTGAAGCTTTCTTT. The encoded protein is CASSEVGLQTEAFF. This chain connects TRBV2 to TRBJ1-1; D is undetermined. Germline V gives CDR1 SNHLY, CDR2 FYNNEI. The length of the CDR3 is 14 residues. Trimming stripped 1 base from V and 5 bases from J, with 11 bases between.

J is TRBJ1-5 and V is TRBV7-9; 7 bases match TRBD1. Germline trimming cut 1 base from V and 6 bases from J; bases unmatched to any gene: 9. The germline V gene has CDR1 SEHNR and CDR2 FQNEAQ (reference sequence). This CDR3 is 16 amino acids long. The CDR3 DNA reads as TGTGCCAGCAGCTTAGTTCTCCCTCCAGGGGGTCAGCCCCAGCATTTT. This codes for CASSLVLPPGGQPQHF.

The CDR3 is CASSFPSGINRYEQYF. The CDR3 bases are TGTGCCAGCAGCTTCCCTAGCGGCATAAACCGCTACGAGCAGTACTTC. V is TRBV5-5 and J is TRBJ2-7; 7 nucleotides line up with TRBD2. Germline loops: CDR1 SGHKS, CDR2 YYEKEE (reference sequence). The CDR3 runs 16 residues. J was trimmed by 3 bases and V by 2 bases; bases with no gene match: 11. The entire variable domain, with the rest obtained from reference TRBV5-5 and TRBJ2-7, is as follows: DAGVTQSPTHLIKTRGQQVTLRCSPISGHKSVSWYQQVLGQGPQFIFQYYEKEERGRGNFPDRFSARQFPNYSSELNVNALLLGDSALYLCASSFPSGINRYEQYFGPGTRLTVT.

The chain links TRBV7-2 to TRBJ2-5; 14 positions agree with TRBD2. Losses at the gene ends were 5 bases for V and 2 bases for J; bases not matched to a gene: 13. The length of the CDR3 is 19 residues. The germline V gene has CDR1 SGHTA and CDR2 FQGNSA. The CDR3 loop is CASSIYVGLAGVVQETQYF. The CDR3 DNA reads TGTGCCAGCAGCATATACGTGGGACTAGCGGGAGTCGTACAAGAGACCCAGTACTTC.

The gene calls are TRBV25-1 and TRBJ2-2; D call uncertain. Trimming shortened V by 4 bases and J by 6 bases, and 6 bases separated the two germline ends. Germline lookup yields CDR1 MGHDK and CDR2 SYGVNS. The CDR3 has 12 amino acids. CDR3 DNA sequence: TGTGCCAGCAGTGTCTTGGCCGGGGAGCTGTTTTTT. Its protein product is CASSVLAGELFF.

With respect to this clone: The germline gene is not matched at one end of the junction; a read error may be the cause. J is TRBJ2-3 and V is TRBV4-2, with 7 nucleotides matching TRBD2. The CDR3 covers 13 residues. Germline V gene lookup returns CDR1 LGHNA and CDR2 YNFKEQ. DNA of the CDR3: TGTGCCCGCAGCCAAGTGGGGGGGGATACGCAGTATTTT. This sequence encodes CARSQVGGDTQYF.

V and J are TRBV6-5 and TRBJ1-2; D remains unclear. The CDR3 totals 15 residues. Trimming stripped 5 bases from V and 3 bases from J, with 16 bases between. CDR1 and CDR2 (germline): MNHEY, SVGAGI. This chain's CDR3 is CASSDYSGPHYGYTF. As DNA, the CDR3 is TGTGCCAGCAGTGACTATAGTGGGCCACACTATGGCTACACCTTC.

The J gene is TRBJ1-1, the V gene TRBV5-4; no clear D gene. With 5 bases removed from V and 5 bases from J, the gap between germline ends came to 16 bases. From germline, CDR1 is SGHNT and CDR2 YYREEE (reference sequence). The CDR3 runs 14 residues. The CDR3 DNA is TGTGCCAGCAGGGCCGCCGGGAGTAGAACTGAAGCTTTCTTT. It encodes CASRAAGSRTEAFF.

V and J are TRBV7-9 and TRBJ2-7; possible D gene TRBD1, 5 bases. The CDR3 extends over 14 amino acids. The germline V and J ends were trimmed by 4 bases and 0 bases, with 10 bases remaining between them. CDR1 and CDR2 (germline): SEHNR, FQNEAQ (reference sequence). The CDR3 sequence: CASSSGHLSYEQYF. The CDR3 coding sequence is TGTGCCAGCAGCTCCGGACACCTCTCCTACGAGCAGTACTTC.

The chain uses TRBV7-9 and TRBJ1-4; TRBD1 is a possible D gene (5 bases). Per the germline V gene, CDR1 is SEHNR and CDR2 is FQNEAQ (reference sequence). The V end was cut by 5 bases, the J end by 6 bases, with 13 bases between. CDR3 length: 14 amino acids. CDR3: CASSPGAGDEKLFF. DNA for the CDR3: TGTGCCAGCAGCCCCGGGGCCGGGGATGAAAAACTGTTTTTT. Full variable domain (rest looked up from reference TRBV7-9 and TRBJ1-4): DTGVSQNPRHKITKRGQNVTFRCDPISEHNRLYWYRQTLGQGPEFLTYFQNEAQLEKSRLLSDRFSAERPKGSFSTLEIQRTEQGDSAMYLCASSPGAGDEKLFFGSGTQLSVL.

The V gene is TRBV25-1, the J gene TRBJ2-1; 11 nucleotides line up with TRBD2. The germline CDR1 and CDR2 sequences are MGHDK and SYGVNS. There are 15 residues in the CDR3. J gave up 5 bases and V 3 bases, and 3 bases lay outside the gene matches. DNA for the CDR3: TGTGCCAGCAGTGAGACTAGCGGGAACCACAATGAGCAGTTCTTC. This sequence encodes CASSETSGNHNEQFF.

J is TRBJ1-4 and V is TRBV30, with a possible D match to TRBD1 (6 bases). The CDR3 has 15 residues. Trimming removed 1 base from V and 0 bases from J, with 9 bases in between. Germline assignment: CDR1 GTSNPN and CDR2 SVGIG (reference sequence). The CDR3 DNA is TGTGCCTGGAGTGCAGGACAGTCAACTAATGAAAAACTGTTTTTT. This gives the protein CAWSAGQSTNEKLFF. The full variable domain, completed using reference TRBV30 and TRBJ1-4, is SQTIHQWPATLVQPVGSPLSLECTVEGTSNPNLYWYRQAAGRGLQLLFYSVGIGQISSEVPQNLSASRPQDRQFILSSKKLLLSDSGFYLCAWSAGQSTNEKLFFGSGTQLSVL.

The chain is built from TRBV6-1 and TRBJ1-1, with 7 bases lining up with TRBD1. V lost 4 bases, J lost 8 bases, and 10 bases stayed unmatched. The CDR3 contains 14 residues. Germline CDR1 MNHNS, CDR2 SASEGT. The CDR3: CASSGWRQGEEAFF. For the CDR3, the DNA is TGTGCCAGCAGTGGGTGGAGACAGGGTGAGGAAGCTTTCTTT.

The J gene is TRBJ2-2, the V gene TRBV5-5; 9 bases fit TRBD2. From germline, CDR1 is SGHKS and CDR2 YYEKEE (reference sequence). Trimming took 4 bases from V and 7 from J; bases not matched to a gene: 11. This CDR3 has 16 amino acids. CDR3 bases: TGTGCCAGCAGCCCGTGGACTAGCGATGCGGGCGGGGAGCTGTTTTTT. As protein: CASSPWTSDAGGELFF.

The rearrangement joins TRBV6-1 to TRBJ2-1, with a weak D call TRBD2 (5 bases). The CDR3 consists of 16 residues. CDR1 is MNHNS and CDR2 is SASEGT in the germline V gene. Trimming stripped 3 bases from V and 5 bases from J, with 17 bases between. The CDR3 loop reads CASSDWSLVGDNEQFF. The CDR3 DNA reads TGTGCCAGCAGTGATTGGTCCCTAGTCGGGGACAATGAGCAGTTCTTC.

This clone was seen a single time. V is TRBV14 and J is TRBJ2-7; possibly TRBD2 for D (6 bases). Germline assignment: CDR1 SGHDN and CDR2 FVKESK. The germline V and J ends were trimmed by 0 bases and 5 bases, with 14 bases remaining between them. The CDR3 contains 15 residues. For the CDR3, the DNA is TGTGCCAGCAGCCAAGATGGAGGGAGCAGGCACGAGCAGTACTTC. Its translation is CASSQDGGSRHEQYF.

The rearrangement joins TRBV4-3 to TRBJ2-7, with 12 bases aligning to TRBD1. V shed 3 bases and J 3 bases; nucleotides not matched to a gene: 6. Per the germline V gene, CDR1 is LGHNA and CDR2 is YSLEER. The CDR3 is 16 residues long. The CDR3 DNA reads TGCGCCAGCAGCCAGGGACAGGGGGCCCGGTTCTACGAGCAGTACTTC. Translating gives CASSQGQGARFYEQYF.